Listed below are T cell receptor beta chains from one sample, sequenced in a study of blood T cell repertoires in COVID-19. Assay used: immunoSEQ multiplex PCR; TCRdb lists only in-frame clones, some missing. Of 90,000 to 110,000 clones in the sample, 65% to 90% were seen once. The sequencing sample was made of peripheral blood. The source of these receptors is a woman at least 80 years old with active or convalescent COVID-19. The CDR3 runs from the conserved cysteine through the conserved F or W.

>TRBJ1-2|TRBV11-1
CASSLLGGAVTGYTF
>TRBJ2-7|TRBV30
CAYRIPGQDYEQYF
>TRBJ1-1|TRBV18
CASSAQGVFTEAFF
>TRBJ1-1|TRBV5-1
CASSIPTERNTEAFF
>TRBJ1-4|TRBV24-1
CATSDLNEKLFF
>TRBJ1-1|TRBV6-1
CASSEALTVNTEAFF
>TRBJ2-2|TRBV27
CASRGRSRGRDRVHTGELFF
>TRBJ1-2|TRBV18
CASSPSPGQGAGGYTF
>TRBJ2-4|TRBV19
CASSIVGENIQYF
>TRBJ2-7|TRBV27
CASTRRGFGTGIVYEQYF
>TRBJ1-1|TRBV7-2
CASNLRGNTEAFF
>TRBJ2-1|TRBV5-5
CASSLLGSSYNEQFF
>TRBJ2-2|TRBV24-1
CATSDIGGASNTGELFF
>TRBJ1-1|TRBV28
CASSARGNPPTEAFF
>TRBJ1-6|TRBV6-4
CASSEQGGMSSPLHF
>TRBJ1-4|TRBV5-1
CASKLGAGGEKLFF
>TRBJ1-2|TRBV29-1
CSVSGAFGDRGHYGYTF
>TRBJ2-7|TRBV3-1/TRBV3-2
CASSQDRTPFTYEQYF
>TRBJ2-1|TRBV10-2
CASRLAGPYNEQFF
>TRBJ2-7|TRBV15
CATSVYRGEQYF
>TRBJ1-3|TRBV6-5
CASSLGQGGNTIYF